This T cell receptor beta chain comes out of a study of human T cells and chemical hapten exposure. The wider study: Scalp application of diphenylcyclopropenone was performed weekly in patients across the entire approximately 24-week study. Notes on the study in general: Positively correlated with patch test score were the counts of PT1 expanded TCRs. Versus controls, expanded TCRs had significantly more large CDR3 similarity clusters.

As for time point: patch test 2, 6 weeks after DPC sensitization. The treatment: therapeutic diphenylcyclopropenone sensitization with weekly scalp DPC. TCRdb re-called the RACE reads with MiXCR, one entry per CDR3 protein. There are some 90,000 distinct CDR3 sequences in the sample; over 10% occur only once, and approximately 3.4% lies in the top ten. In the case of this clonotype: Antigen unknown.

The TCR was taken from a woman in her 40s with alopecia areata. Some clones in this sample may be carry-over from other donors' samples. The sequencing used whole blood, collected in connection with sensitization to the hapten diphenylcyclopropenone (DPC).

CDR3 in DNA: TGTGCCAGCAGTTACCGGGACAGGGGGCGAACCGGGGAGCTGTTTTTT. Translated, it gives CASSYRDRGRTGELFF. The V call is TRBV6-2 or TRBV6-3, the J call TRBJ2-2; 12 bases align to TRBD1. CDR3 length equals 16 residues. With V trimmed by 2 bases and J by 5 bases, 3 bases remained unmatched. Germline CDR1 reads MNHEY; CDR2 reads SVGEGT.